This T cell receptor beta chain comes out of a study of naive and memory T cell subsets. The CDR3 contains 17 residues. The V segment lost 4 bases and the J segment 3 bases; nucleotides outside the gene matches: 13. Germline V CDR1 and CDR2: SGHNT, YYREEE (reference sequence). An equimolar mix of two oligonucleotides served as the beta constant-region primer for TRBC1 and TRBC2. Four rounds of PCR amplified the ligated cDNA using nested alpha and beta constant-region primers plus SP2. An oligonucleotide with the SP2 primer and a 12-nucleotide UMI was ligated to the cDNA 3' end. TCRdb recomputed calls from the UMI-ligation and nested PCR reads with MiXCR, one row per CDR3 protein. The sample contains 6,000 to 8,000 distinct CDR3 sequences, under 30% of which appear only once. Overnight CMV lysate stimulation of fresh PBMCs defined donor CMV status by CD4+ IFNgamma.

This sequence originates from a human donor in good health. The sequenced sample consisted of CD8+ TEMRA cells from blood. The subset here: effector memory re-expressing CD45RA, CD45RA+ CD27-. The chain carries TRBV5-4 and TRBJ2-3, with 8 bases matching TRBD1. CDR3 amino acids: CASSPPGQGIGTDTQYF. The CDR3 region has the DNA TGTGCCAGCAGCCCCCCCGGACAGGGTATTGGGACAGATACGCAGTATTTT. The full variable domain, in which reference TRBV5-4 and TRBJ2-3 provide the parts outside the CDR3, is ETGVTQSPTHLIKTRGQQVTLRCSSQSGHNTVSWYQQALGQGPQFIFQYYREEENGRGNFPPRFSGLQFPNYSSELNVNALELDDSALYLCASSPPGQGIGTDTQYFGPGTRLTVL.